The T cell receptor (beta chain) described here comes from a study of T cells in Graves' hyperthyroidism and ophthalmopathy. Overall study: Staff took peripheral blood when the initial diagnosis was made, before any treatment began.

This clonotype occurred many times. Amplification targeted TCR beta CDR3 regions from RNA transcripts. First-round RT-PCR targeting the TCR CDR3 was performed with the HTBI primer set. TCRdb re-called the multiplex PCR reads through MiXCR, storing one row per CDR3 protein. The top ten hold around 3.9% of the sample, which has about 620,000 distinct CDR3 sequences, around 16% seen once. Each diagnosis drew on symptoms, thyroxine, TRAb, thyroid ultrasound and orbital computed tomography findings. Extraction of PBMCs used roughly 10 ml of fresh peripheral blood. The CDR3 contains 17 residues. The V gene lost 0 bases and the J gene lost 5 bases, with 18 bases spanning the gap. Germline values: CDR1 SGHRS, CDR2 YFSETQ.

Sequencing was performed on blood. V and J are TRBV5-1 and TRBJ2-1, with D perhaps assigned TRBD1 or TRBD2 (7 bases each). The clonotype originates from a woman aged 30 to 39 with Graves' hyperthyroidism. In DNA form, the CDR3 reads TGCGCCAGCAGCTTGGGTTTGGGGGGAGGGGGCCACAATGAGCAGTTCTTC. Its translation: CASSLGLGGGGHNEQFF.